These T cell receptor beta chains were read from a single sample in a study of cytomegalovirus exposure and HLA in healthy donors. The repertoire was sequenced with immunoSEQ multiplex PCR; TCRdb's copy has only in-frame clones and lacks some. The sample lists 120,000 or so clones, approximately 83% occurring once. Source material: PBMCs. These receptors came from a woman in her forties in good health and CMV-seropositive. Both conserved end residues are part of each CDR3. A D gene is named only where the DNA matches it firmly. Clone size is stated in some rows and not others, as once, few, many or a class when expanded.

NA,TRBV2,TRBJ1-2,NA,TGTGCCAGCAGTGAAGTGCGGGGGTATGCTAATAACTATGGCTACACCTTC,CASSEVRGYANNYGYTF
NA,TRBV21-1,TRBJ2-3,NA,TGTGCCAGCAGCCGAGAGCGGACGGCCAGCACAGATACGCAGTATTTT,CASSRERTASTDTQYF
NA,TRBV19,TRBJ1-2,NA,TGTGCCAGTATCCCCGAGCCGGGATTCAACTATGGCTACACCTTC,CASIPEPGFNYGYTF
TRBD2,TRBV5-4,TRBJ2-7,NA,TGTGCCAGCAGCTGGTGGACTAGCGTAGCGAACGAGCAGTACTTC,CASSWWTSVANEQYF
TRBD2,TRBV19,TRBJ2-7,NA,TGTGCCAGTAATCCGGGACTAGCGGGAGGCGGGGAGCAGTACTTC,CASNPGLAGGGEQYF
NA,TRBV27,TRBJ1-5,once,TGTGCCAGCAGTCTGAACCGAGGCAATCAGCCCCAGCATTTT,CASSLNRGNQPQHF
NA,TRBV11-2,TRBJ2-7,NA,TGTGCCAGCAGCTTAGATGGTAGCCTATTCTCCTACGAGCAGTACTTC,CASSLDGSLFSYEQYF
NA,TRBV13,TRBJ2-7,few,TGTGCCAGCAGCCATTCTAGCGCCACAAGCTCCTACGAGCAGTACTTC,CASSHSSATSSYEQYF
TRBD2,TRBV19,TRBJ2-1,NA,TGTGCCAGTAGGCACAGCGGGAACTCCTACAATGAGCAGTTCTTC,CASRHSGNSYNEQFF
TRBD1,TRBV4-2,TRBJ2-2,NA,TGTGCCAGCAGCCAAACAACACAGGGGAACGGGGAGCTGTTTTTT,CASSQTTQGNGELFF
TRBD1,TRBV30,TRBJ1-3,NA,TGTGCCTGGAGATCGACAGGGGCCTCTGGAAACACCATATATTTT,CAWRSTGASGNTIYF
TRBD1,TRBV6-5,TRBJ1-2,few,TGTGCCAGCAGGAGGACAGGGGGCGCTGATGGCTACACCTTC,CASRRTGGADGYTF
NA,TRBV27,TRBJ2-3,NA,TGTGCCAGCAGTTTCTCGGGGAGGGGGGTGGATACGCAGTATTTT,CASSFSGRGVDTQYF
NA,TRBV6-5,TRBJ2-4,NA,TGTGCCAGCAGTTACGTCGGGAGGGGGCAGGGGGACATTCAGTACTTC,CASSYVGRGQGDIQYF
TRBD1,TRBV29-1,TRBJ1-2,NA,TGCAGCTTCGGACAGGGGGCGACTAACTATGGCTACACCTTC,CSFGQGATNYGYTF
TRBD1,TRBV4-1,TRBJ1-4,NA,TGCGCCAGCAGCCAAGAAGGGACAGTCATGGAGAATGAAAAACTGTTTTTT,CASSQEGTVMENEKLFF
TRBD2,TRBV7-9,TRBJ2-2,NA,TGTGCCAGCAGCCCCCGACTAGCGGGATTGAACACCGGGGAGCTGTTTTTT,CASSPRLAGLNTGELFF
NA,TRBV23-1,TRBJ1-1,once,TGCGCCAGCAGTCAATCACAGGGAGGGCTGAACACTGAAGCTTTCTTT,CASSQSQGGLNTEAFF
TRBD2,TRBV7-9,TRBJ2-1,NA,TGTGCCAGCAGCTGGTGGACTAGCGGGGCTAACAATGAGCAGTTCTTC,CASSWWTSGANNEQFF
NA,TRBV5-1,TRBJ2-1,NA,TGCGCCAGCAGCGGAAGGGGCCAAGGCGAGCAGTTCTTC,CASSGRGQGEQFF
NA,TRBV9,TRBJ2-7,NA,TGTGCCAGCAGCGTAGGAACAGCCTACGAGCAGTACTTC,CASSVGTAYEQYF
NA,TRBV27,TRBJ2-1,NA,TGTGCCAGCAGTTTCGGTCGGTACAATGAGCAGTTCTTC,CASSFGRYNEQFF
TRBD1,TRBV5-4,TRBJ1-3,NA,TGTGCCAGCAGCTTGGCCGGACAGGGACAAAACACCATATATTTT,CASSLAGQGQNTIYF
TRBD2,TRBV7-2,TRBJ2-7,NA,TGTGCCAGCAGCTTAGGGAGCGGGACCCCCTACGAGCAGTACTTC,CASSLGSGTPYEQYF
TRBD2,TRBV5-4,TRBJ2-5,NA,TGTGCCAGCAGCTGGGGGTTCGGGAGGGAAGAGACCCAGTACTTC,CASSWGFGREETQYF
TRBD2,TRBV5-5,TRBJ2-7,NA,TGTGCCAGCAGCTTGGCACTAGCGGCCTACGAGCAGTACTTC,CASSLALAAYEQYF
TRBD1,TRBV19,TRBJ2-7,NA,TGTGCCAGTCTCGGGACAGGGGGCTACGAGCAGTACTTC,CASLGTGGYEQYF
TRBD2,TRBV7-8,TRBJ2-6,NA,TGTGCCAGCAGCCTAGGGGCTAGCGGGTTCTCTGGGGCCAACGTCCTGACTTTC,CASSLGASGFSGANVLTF
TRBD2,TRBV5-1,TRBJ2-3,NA,TGCGCCAGCACCCGGGAGGTGCGGGCCCGAGGCACAGATACGCAGTATTTT,CASTREVRARGTDTQYF
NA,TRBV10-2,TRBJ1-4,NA,TGCGCCAGCAGTACCCCATCAGGGAAACTGTTTTTT,CASSTPSGKLFF
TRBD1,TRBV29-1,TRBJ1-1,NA,TGCAGTCCAGCCAGGGGGGCTGAAGCTTTCTTT,CSPARGAEAFF
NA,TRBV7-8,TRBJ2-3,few,TGTGCCAGCAGCTCAACAGGCGGAACTAGCACAGATACGCAGTATTTT,CASSSTGGTSTDTQYF
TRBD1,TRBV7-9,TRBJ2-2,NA,TGCGCCGACATTCCGGGACAGGGGACCGGGGAGCTGTTTTTT,CADIPGQGTGELFF
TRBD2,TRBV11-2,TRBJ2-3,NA,TGTGCCACCAATAGCGGGAGGGAGCGTACGCAGTATTTT,CATNSGRERTQYF
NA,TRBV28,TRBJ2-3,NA,TGTGCCAGCAGTTTACGCTACATGGGCCCCACAGATACGCAGTATTTT,CASSLRYMGPTDTQYF
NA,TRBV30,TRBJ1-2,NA,TGTGCCTGGGGCCGTACTGGGACACCGGACTACACCTTC,CAWGRTGTPDYTF
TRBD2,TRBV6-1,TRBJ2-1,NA,TGTGCCAGCGAGCGGGACTACAATGAGCAGTTCTTC,CASERDYNEQFF
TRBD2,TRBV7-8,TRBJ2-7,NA,TGTGCCAGCAGCGCTAGCGGGGGTACCTACGAGCAGTACTTC,CASSASGGTYEQYF
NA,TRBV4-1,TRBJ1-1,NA,TGCGCCAGCAGCCAAGAGGGACACGGGAACACTGAAGCTTTCTTT,CASSQEGHGNTEAFF
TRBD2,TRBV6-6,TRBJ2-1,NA,TGTGCCAGCAGCCCCCTAGCGGGAGTCGCAGGGAATGAGCAGTTCTTC,CASSPLAGVAGNEQFF
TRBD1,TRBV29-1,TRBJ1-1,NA,TGCAGCGTTGCCGGACAGGATAAGAACACTGAAGCTTTCTTT,CSVAGQDKNTEAFF
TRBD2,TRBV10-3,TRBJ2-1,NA,TGTGCCATCAGCTCTAGCGGGGGGCCAGGATCCTACAATGAGCAGTTCTTC,CAISSSGGPGSYNEQFF
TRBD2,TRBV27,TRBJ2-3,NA,TGTGCCAGCAGGCCACCGCGACTAGCGGGAGATAGAGATACGCAGTATTTT,CASRPPRLAGDRDTQYF
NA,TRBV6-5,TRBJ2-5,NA,TGTGCCAGCAGCCAGATTAAAACACAAGAGACCCAGTACTTC,CASSQIKTQETQYF
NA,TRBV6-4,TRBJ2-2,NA,TGTGCCAGCAGTGAAAGTCAGGGAGGCACCGGGGAGCTGTTTTTT,CASSESQGGTGELFF
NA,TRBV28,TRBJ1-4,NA,TGTGCCAGCAGATATACAGGGTTTTCTGAAAAACTGTTTTTT,CASRYTGFSEKLFF
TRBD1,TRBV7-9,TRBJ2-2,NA,TGTTCCAGCAGCTTTTTGGACAGGGTCGGCGGGGAGCTGTTTTTT,CSSSFLDRVGGELFF
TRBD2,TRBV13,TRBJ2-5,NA,TGTGCCAGCAGCGACGGGACTAGGAATTTTGGGGAGACCCAGTACTTC,CASSDGTRNFGETQYF
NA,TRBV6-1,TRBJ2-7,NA,TGTGCCAGCAGGGTCGTAGGCGGCGACGAGCAGTACTTC,CASRVVGGDEQYF
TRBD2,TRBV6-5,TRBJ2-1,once,TGTGCCAGCAGCATCGGGGGGGGGTACAATGAGCAGTTCTTC,CASSIGGGYNEQFF
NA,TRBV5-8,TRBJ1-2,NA,TGTGCCAGCAGCTACAGGGAAGTAATTTATGGCTACACCTTC,CASSYREVIYGYTF
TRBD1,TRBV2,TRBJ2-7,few,TGTGCCAGCAGTGCCCGGGACAGGTTGACCTACGAGCAGTACTTC,CASSARDRLTYEQYF
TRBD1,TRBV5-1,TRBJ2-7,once,TGCGCCAGCAGCTTGGCCCGGGACAGGCCTTCCTACGAGCAGTACTTC,CASSLARDRPSYEQYF
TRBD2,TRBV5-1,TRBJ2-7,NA,TGCGCCAGCAGCAGAGGACTAGCGGTTAGGGGAGGTGACGAGCAGTACTTC,CASSRGLAVRGGDEQYF
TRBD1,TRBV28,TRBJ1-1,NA,TGTGCCAGCAGTTTCCAGGGGGCAGACACTGAAGCTTTCTTT,CASSFQGADTEAFF
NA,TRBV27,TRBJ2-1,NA,TGTGCCAGCAGTCTTGACAGCTACAATGAGCAGTTCTTC,CASSLDSYNEQFF
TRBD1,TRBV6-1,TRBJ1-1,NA,TGTGCCAGCAGTGACCTTTTACAGGGGGCTGGCACTGAAGCTTTCTTT,CASSDLLQGAGTEAFF